This TCR beta chain was sequenced in a study of cytomegalovirus exposure and HLA in healthy donors. Study findings and constraints: Subsequent analysis showed first-cohort TCR clusters tending to co-occur in some 110 validation repertoires.

Sequenced by immunoSEQ multiplex PCR; TCRdb stores in-frame clones only, minus some. The data contain some 240,000 clones, 80% to 90% of them seen just once; the ten biggest clones take up approximately 2%. J was trimmed by 2 bases and V by 5 bases; bases with no gene match: 9. The CDR3 totals 15 residues. The germline gives CDR1 SGHTA, CDR2 FQGTGA. Turning to this clone: What it binds is unknown.

The receptor was isolated from a woman younger than 35 in good health and CMV-seropositive. Specimen: PBMCs. The rearrangement joins TRBV7-3 to TRBJ2-7; 7 bases are a match to TRBD1. DNA for the CDR3: TGTGCCAGCAGCCCAACCGGGACAGTAACCTACGAGCAGTACTTC. Protein product: CASSPTGTVTYEQYF.